This is a list of T cell receptor beta chains from one sample in a study of early T cells in non-severe SARS-CoV-2 infection. One entry per CDR3 protein results from TCRdb running MiXCR on the 5' RACE reads. The profile shows about 67,000 distinct CDR3 sequences, around a tenth of them singletons. Sequencing input: whole blood. These receptors were obtained from an adult who was a healthcare worker with PCR-confirmed SARS-CoV-2 infection or an uninfected control (not recorded which). The CDR3 runs from the conserved cysteine through the conserved F or W.

CDR3 protein: CASSERLAPYNEQFF
CDR3 length: 15
V gene: TRBV2

CDR3 protein: CSVEAENGELFF
CDR3 length: 12
V gene: TRBV29-1

CDR3 protein: CATGTGNTEAFF
CDR3 length: 12
V gene: TRBV10-3

CDR3 protein: CASSFSGVASSYNEQFF
CDR3 length: 17
V gene: TRBV12-3/TRBV12-4

CDR3 protein: CASSAHGIDGYTF
CDR3 length: 13
V gene: TRBV3-1

CDR3 protein: CASSSTGEWGETQYF
CDR3 length: 15
V gene: TRBV7-9

CDR3 protein: CASSLRGQGWDEQFF
CDR3 length: 15
V gene: TRBV7-8

CDR3 protein: CSVRDRDTGELFF
CDR3 length: 13
V gene: TRBV29-1

CDR3 protein: CASSLRQGQNSPLHF
CDR3 length: 15
V gene: TRBV7-9

CDR3 protein: CASRGARNTEAFF
CDR3 length: 13
V gene: TRBV7-2

CDR3 protein: CASSLDSSGGEQFF
CDR3 length: 14
V gene: TRBV5-4

CDR3 protein: CASSSGLTNTGELFF
CDR3 length: 15
V gene: TRBV27

CDR3 protein: CASSLEFRRTDTQYF
CDR3 length: 15
V gene: TRBV5-1

CDR3 protein: CASSPGSGHGREQYF
CDR3 length: 15
V gene: TRBV18

CDR3 protein: CASRGPNEQYF
CDR3 length: 11
V gene: TRBV7-9

CDR3 protein: CASTMTGQQFF
CDR3 length: 11
V gene: TRBV12-3/TRBV12-4